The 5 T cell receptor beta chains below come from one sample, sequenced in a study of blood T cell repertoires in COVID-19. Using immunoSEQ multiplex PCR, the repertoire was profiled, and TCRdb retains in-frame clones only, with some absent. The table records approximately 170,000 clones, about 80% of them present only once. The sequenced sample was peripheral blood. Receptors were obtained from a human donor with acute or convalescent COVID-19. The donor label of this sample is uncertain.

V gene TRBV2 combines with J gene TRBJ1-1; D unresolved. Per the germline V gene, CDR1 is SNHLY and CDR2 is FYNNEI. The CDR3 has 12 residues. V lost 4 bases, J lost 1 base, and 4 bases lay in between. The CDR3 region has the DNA TGTGCCAGCAGTGCAGAGAACACTGAAGCTTTCTTT. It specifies CASSAENTEAFF.

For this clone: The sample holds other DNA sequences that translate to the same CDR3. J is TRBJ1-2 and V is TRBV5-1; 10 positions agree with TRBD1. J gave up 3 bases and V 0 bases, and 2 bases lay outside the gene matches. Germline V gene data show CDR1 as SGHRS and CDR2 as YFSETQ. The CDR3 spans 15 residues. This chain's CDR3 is CASSLGQGAHYGYTF. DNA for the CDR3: TGCGCCAGCAGCTTGGGACAGGGGGCGCACTATGGCTACACCTTC.

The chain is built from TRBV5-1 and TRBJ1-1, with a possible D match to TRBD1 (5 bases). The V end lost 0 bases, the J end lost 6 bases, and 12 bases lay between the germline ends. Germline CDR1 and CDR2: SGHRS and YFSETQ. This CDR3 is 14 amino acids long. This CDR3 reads CASSLVVGGAEAFF. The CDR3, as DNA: TGCGCCAGCAGCTTGGTTGTCGGGGGGGCTGAAGCTTTCTTT.

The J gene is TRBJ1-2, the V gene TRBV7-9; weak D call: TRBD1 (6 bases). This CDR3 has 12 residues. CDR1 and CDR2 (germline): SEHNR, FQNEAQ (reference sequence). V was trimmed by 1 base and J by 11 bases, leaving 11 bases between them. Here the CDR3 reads CASSLEGVQYTF. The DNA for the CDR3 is TGTGCCAGCAGCTTAGAGGGGGTCCAATACACCTTC.

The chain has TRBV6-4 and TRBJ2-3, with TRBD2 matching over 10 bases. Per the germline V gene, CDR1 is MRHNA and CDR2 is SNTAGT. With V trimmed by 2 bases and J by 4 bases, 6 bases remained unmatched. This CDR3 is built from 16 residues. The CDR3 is CASSDGASGSPDTQYF. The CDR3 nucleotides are TGTGCCAGCAGTGACGGGGCTAGCGGGAGCCCAGATACGCAGTATTTT.